Below, 27 T cell receptor beta chains from the same sample are listed, as sequenced in a study of blood T cell repertoires in COVID-19. Sequencing was performed with immunoSEQ multiplex PCR; in TCRdb, only in-frame clones are kept and a portion is missing. This sample has a few hundred thousand clones, with over 75% found just once. The specimen was PBMCs or T cells enriched from blood (not recorded which). The source of these receptors is a woman under 40 who had recovered from COVID-19.

The genes are TRBV19 and TRBJ2-6, with a tentative D call TRBD2 (6 bases). Per the germline V gene, CDR1 is LNHDA and CDR2 is SQIVND (reference sequence). V lost 8 bases, J lost 0 bases, and 14 bases lay in between. This CDR3 is built from 16 residues. CDR3 region: CASGGARGSGANVLTF. DNA of the CDR3: TGTGCCAGTGGAGGGGCGCGTGGCTCTGGGGCCAACGTCCTGACTTTC.

This clone was observed once. The V gene is TRBV5-5, the J gene TRBJ1-5, with D tentatively TRBD1 (6 bases). This CDR3 is built from 16 residues. CDR1 SGHKS and CDR2 YYEKEE come from the germline V gene (reference sequence). V was trimmed by 0 bases and J by 3 bases, leaving 13 bases between them. In DNA, the CDR3 is TGTGCCAGCAGCTTGGGACAAGGACAGTACAATCAGCCCCAGCATTTT. Translated, it gives CASSLGQGQYNQPQHF.

The chain links TRBV21-1 to TRBJ1-5; the D call TRBD1 from the table was never checked on the DNA. TRBV21-1 is described as a pseudogene. There are 14 residues in the CDR3. CDR3 sequence (DNA): TGTGCCAGCAGCAAAGTCAACAGGGTTGAGCCCCAGCATTTT. Translating it yields CASSKVNRVEPQHF.

The CDR3 nucleotides are TGTGCCAGCAGTCGGGAGAACTATGGCTACACCTTC. Its translation: CASSRENYGYTF. The V and J genes are TRBV6-5 and TRBJ1-2; D gene ambiguous. CDR1 and CDR2 (germline): MNHEY, SVGAGI. V was trimmed by 5 bases and J by 2 bases, leaving 6 bases between them. The CDR3 is 12 residues long.

Concerning this clone itself: The same CDR3 also results from other DNA sequences found in this sample. The chain employs TRBV6-4 and TRBJ1-2; TRBD1 is a possible D gene (5 bases). The length of the CDR3 is 15 residues. Trimming removed 0 bases at V and 2 bases at J, with 10 bases between. CDR1 MRHNA and CDR2 SNTAGT come from the germline V gene. CDR3 DNA sequence: TGTGCCAGCAGTGACTCGGCAGGGCCAAACTATGGCTACACCTTC. Its protein is CASSDSAGPNYGYTF.

This sequence joins TRBV11-2 and TRBJ1-4; 7 bases map to TRBD1. V was pared by 7 bases and J by 6 bases, with 11 bases of the junction left unmatched. The CDR3 loop spans 15 amino acids. CDR1 and CDR2 from the germline V gene are SGHAT and FQNNGV. This CDR3 reads CASTTSGQIYEKLFF. CDR3 nucleotides: TGTGCCAGCACAACTTCGGGACAGATCTATGAAAAACTGTTTTTT.

The CDR3 sequence is CASSSTGTSGDTQYF. The CDR3 DNA reads TGTGCCAGCAGCTCGACCGGGACTAGCGGGGATACGCAGTATTTT. The gene calls are TRBV7-3 and TRBJ2-3, with TRBD2 matching 12 bases. J was trimmed by 6 bases and V by 4 bases; bases with no gene match: 5. CDR3 length equals 15 residues. Germline CDR1 is SGHTA and CDR2 is FQGTGA.

V is TRBV6-5 and J is TRBJ2-7, with TRBD1 identical over 9 bases. Trimming removed 6 bases from V and 3 bases from J; junction bases left unmatched: 6. Germline V CDR1 and CDR2: MNHEY, SVGAGI. This CDR3 region has 14 residues. The CDR3, as DNA: TGTGCCAGCAGCAGGACGGGACAGGGCTACGAGCAGTACTTC. Translating it yields CASSRTGQGYEQYF.

The chain combines TRBV28 with TRBJ1-4; D unresolved. Germline-derived CDR1 and CDR2 are MDHEN and SYDVKM. The CDR3 is 14 residues long. Trimming pared 5 bases from V and 8 bases from J, leaving 15 bases between. The DNA of the CDR3 is TGTGCCAGCAGTCTAGACGCCGTTCGGGAAAAACTGTTTTTT. It encodes CASSLDAVREKLFF.

The V gene is TRBV30, the J gene TRBJ2-3; D is unresolved. Per the germline V gene, CDR1 is GTSNPN and CDR2 is SVGIG (reference sequence). CDR3 size: 14 residues. V was trimmed by 0 bases and J by 0 bases, leaving 7 bases between them. The CDR3 sequence is CAWSVSRSTDTQYF. CDR3 in DNA: TGTGCCTGGAGTGTATCGCGGAGCACAGATACGCAGTATTTT.

This chain connects TRBV5-6 to TRBJ1-1; TRBD1 might be the D (6 bases). Germline CDR1 and CDR2: SGHDT and YYEEEE. The CDR3 runs 17 residues. The ends were cut back, 5 bases at V and 0 bases at J, with 20 bases in the middle. CDR3 in DNA: TGTGCCAGCAGACCTGGACAGCGGACACGGATGAACACTGAAGCTTTCTTT. Its translation: CASRPGQRTRMNTEAFF. The full variable domain, rest sourced from reference TRBV5-6 and TRBJ1-1, is DAGVTQSPTHLIKTRGQQVTLRCSPKSGHDTVSWYQQALGQGPQFIFQYYEEEERQRGNFPDRFSGHQFPNYSSELNVNALLLGDSALYLCASRPGQRTRMNTEAFFGQGTRLTVV.

This clone was found once. The chain employs TRBV30 and TRBJ1-5; D gene uncertain. The V end was cut by 1 base, the J end by 11 bases, with 18 bases between. This CDR3 region has 14 residues. Germline V gene lookup returns CDR1 GTSNPN and CDR2 SVGIG (reference sequence). CDR3 region: CAWSGETGSSAQHF. The CDR3, as DNA: TGTGCCTGGAGTGGTGAGACGGGGTCGTCAGCCCAGCATTTT.

The chain recombines TRBV27 with TRBJ1-1; D possibly corresponds to TRBD1 (5 bases). The CDR3 consists of 16 residues. Trimming left V 6 bases short and J 4 bases short, with 21 bases between. Germline CDR1 MNHEY, CDR2 SMNVEV (reference sequence). CDR3 bases: TGTGCCAGCAGGCGGGACTATGGCGGACCGACCACTGAAGCTTTCTTT. Protein sequence: CASRRDYGGPTTEAFF.

The genes are TRBV18 and TRBJ1-5; 8 positions agree with TRBD1. Germline values: CDR1 KGHSH, CDR2 LQKENI. Unmatched junction bases numbered 8, after V lost 4 bases and J lost 6 bases. The CDR3 runs 15 residues. CDR3 sequence (DNA): TGTGCCAGCTCACTGCCAGGGGGCAATAGTCAGCCCCAGCATTTT. Its protein product is CASSLPGGNSQPQHF.

The chain couples TRBV6-5 to TRBJ1-4, with 9 bases aligning to TRBD1. V dropped 7 bases and J dropped 6; count of bases not matched to a gene: 3. The germline CDR1 and CDR2 sequences are MNHEY and SVGAGI. The CDR3 covers 13 residues. The DNA of the CDR3 is TGTGCCAGCACTCGGGACAGGGATGAAAAACTGTTTTTT. Amino acid sequence: CASTRDRDEKLFF.

This clone has more than one count but fewer than ten. The gene calls are TRBV27 and TRBJ2-7, with TRBD1 matching 10 bases. Germline CDR1 and CDR2: MNHEY and SMNVEV (reference sequence). The junction had 6 bases not matched to a gene; V was cut back by 6 bases and J by 1 base. CDR3 length: 15 residues. The DNA for the CDR3 is TGTGCCAGCAGAGTTGGGACAGGGGTGTCCTACGAGCAGTACTTC. Translating it yields CASRVGTGVSYEQYF.

This clone has a single count. This chain connects TRBV6-1 to TRBJ1-2; TRBD1 might be the D (5 bases). CDR1 and CDR2 (germline): MNHNS, SASEGT. Trimming pared 3 bases from V and 11 bases from J, leaving 13 bases between. This CDR3 contains 12 residues. The CDR3 region has the DNA TGTGCCAGCAGTGAGAATTACGGGGGGTACACCTTC. Amino acid sequence: CASSENYGGYTF.

The sample holds a few counts of this clone. J is TRBJ1-2 and V is TRBV5-1; maybe TRBD1 (6 bases). The CDR3 has 11 residues. In germline, CDR1 is SGHRS, CDR2 YFSETQ. V lost 0 bases and J 12 bases, leaving 9 bases between the germline ends. As DNA, the CDR3 is TGCGCCAGCAGCTTGGGACAGGCGCACACCTTC. This sequence encodes CASSLGQAHTF. Together with reference TRBV5-1 and TRBJ1-2, the CDR3 gives the full variable domain: KAGVTQTPRYLIKTRGQQVTLSCSPISGHRSVSWYQQTPGQGLQFLFEYFSETQRNKGNFPGRFSGRQFSNSRSEMNVSTLELGDSALYLCASSLGQAHTFGSGTRLTVV.

The J gene is TRBJ1-2, the V gene TRBV12-3 or TRBV12-4; 7 nucleotides line up with TRBD1. This CDR3 is built from 13 residues. The V segment lost 7 bases and the J segment 4 bases; nucleotides outside the gene matches: 6. DNA of the CDR3: TGTGCCAGCAAAGGGACAGCCCTCTATGGCTACACCTTC. As protein: CASKGTALYGYTF.

This clone was detected once. Other DNA sequences from this sample encode an identical CDR3 as well. V usage is TRBV28 and J usage is TRBJ1-5; possibly TRBD1 for D (5 bases). The germline V and J ends were trimmed by 0 bases and 0 bases, with 6 bases remaining between them. This CDR3 spans 15 amino acids. CDR1 MDHEN and CDR2 SYDVKM come from the germline V gene. As DNA, the CDR3 is TGTGCCAGCAGTTTATGGGGGGGTAGCAATCAGCCCCAGCATTTT. As protein: CASSLWGGSNQPQHF. The complete variable domain, with remaining parts taken from reference TRBV28 and TRBJ1-5, reads DVKVTQSSRYLVKRTGEKVFLECVQDMDHENMFWYRQDPGLGLRLIYFSYDVKMKEKGDIPEGYSVSREKKERFSLILESASTNQTSMYLCASSLWGGSNQPQHFGDGTRLSIL.

The table lists this clone with a count of one. The gene calls are TRBV3-1 (or the pseudogene TRBV3-2) and TRBJ2-7; D unclear. The length of the CDR3 is 14 residues. Germline-derived CDR1 and CDR2 are LGHDT and YNNKEL (reference sequence). V was cut by 3 bases and J by 3 bases, with 12 bases left in between. The CDR3 DNA is TGTGCCAGCAGCCACCTGGGTCCGGGCTACGAGCAGTACTTC. Its protein is CASSHLGPGYEQYF.

The chain couples TRBV7-9 to TRBJ1-2; 9 bases match TRBD1. CDR1 and CDR2 (germline): SEHNR, FQNEAQ (reference sequence). Trimming removed 3 bases from V and 7 bases from J; junction bases left unmatched: 12. This CDR3 region has 16 residues. In DNA, the CDR3 is TGTGCCAGCAGCTTGACATCGGGACAGGGAATTGGTGGCTACACCTTC. Encoded protein: CASSLTSGQGIGGYTF.

This clone came up once. The CDR3 nucleotides are TGTGCCAGCAGTTCGGGACAGCGTAATTCACCCCTCCACTTT. As protein: CASSSGQRNSPLHF. This rearrangement joins TRBV28 to TRBJ1-6; 7 bases line up with TRBD1. V lost 4 bases and J lost 6; bases outside the gene matches: 3. The germline gives CDR1 MDHEN, CDR2 SYDVKM. The CDR3 is made up of 14 amino acids.

The V and J genes are TRBV5-1 and TRBJ2-1; the match to TRBD2 covers 10 bases. J gave up 5 bases and V 6 bases, and 11 bases lay outside the gene matches. CDR3 length: 16 residues. Germline V gene sequence: CDR1 SGHRS, CDR2 YFSETQ. CDR3 amino acids: CASTPPGTSANNEQFF. CDR3 DNA: TGCGCCAGCACCCCACCCGGGACTAGCGCCAACAATGAGCAGTTCTTC.

V usage is TRBV4-1 and J usage is TRBJ2-2; maybe TRBD2 (5 bases). Trimming pared 0 bases from V and 1 base from J, leaving 9 bases between. Germline CDR1 is MGHRA and CDR2 is YSYEKL. The CDR3 extends over 16 amino acids. The CDR3, as DNA: TGCGCCAGCAGCCAAGATCCCGGGAAGAACACCGGGGAGCTGTTTTTT. Translating it yields CASSQDPGKNTGELFF.

The chain has TRBV29-1 and TRBJ2-7; TRBD2 matches 9 bases. CDR3 size: 13 residues. The germline V gene has CDR1 SQVTM and CDR2 ANQGSEA. Trimming at V came to 4 bases and at J to 3 bases, leaving 4 bases not matched to a gene. Here the CDR3 reads CSVGGLASYEQYF. The CDR3 nucleotides are TGCAGCGTTGGAGGACTAGCGAGCTACGAGCAGTACTTC.

This rearrangement joins TRBV5-6 to TRBJ2-3; TRBD2 matches 8 bases. V lost 4 bases and J lost 0; bases outside the gene matches: 7. The CDR3 sequence is 16 residues long. Germline V gives CDR1 SGHDT, CDR2 YYEEEE. This CDR3 is CASSPGLAASTDTQYF. The CDR3 DNA reads as TGTGCCAGCAGCCCAGGACTAGCCGCTAGCACAGATACGCAGTATTTT.